A single sample is the source of the 11 T cell receptor beta chains below, sequenced in a study of blood T cell repertoires in COVID-19. Produced via immunoSEQ multiplex PCR; TCRdb's table is partial and in-frame only. The sample yields approximately 210,000 clones, roughly 83% seen once. Sample: peripheral blood. These receptors originate from a woman in her seventies with active or convalescent COVID-19.

V gene TRBV2 combines with J gene TRBJ2-3; the match to TRBD1 covers 8 bases. Germline V CDR1 and CDR2: SNHLY, FYNNEI. The junction had 1 base not matched to a gene; V was cut back by 2 bases and J by 0 bases. The CDR3 sequence is 15 residues long. The CDR3 coding sequence is TGTGCCAGCAGTGAAAGACAGGGGAGCACAGATACGCAGTATTTT. This codes for CASSERQGSTDTQYF.

This clone was detected a few times. The rearrangement uses TRBV7-6 and TRBJ2-7; 10 bases line up with TRBD2. CDR3 length: 13 amino acids. V gave up 5 bases and J gave up 6 bases; unmatched junction bases: 4. Germline loops: CDR1 SGHVS, CDR2 FNYEAQ. This CDR3 is CASSPGLATEQYF. Written as DNA, the CDR3 is TGTGCCAGCAGCCCGGGACTAGCGACCGAGCAGTACTTC.

The gene calls are TRBV18 and TRBJ1-1; D ambiguous. CDR3 size: 14 residues. Germline V CDR1 and CDR2: KGHSH, LQKENI. Trimming pared 3 bases from V and 3 bases from J, leaving 11 bases between. The CDR3 reads CASSPLGRDTEAFF. In DNA form, the CDR3 reads TGTGCCAGCTCACCTCTGGGGAGGGACACTGAAGCTTTCTTT.

This clone was detected only a few times. The J gene is TRBJ1-5, the V gene TRBV28; possible D gene TRBD1, 5 bases. This CDR3 contains 12 residues. Germline lookup yields CDR1 MDHEN and CDR2 SYDVKM. V was clipped by 7 bases and J by 5 bases, with 9 bases between them. The CDR3 sequence is CASKEGYQPQHF. CDR3 coding DNA: TGTGCCAGCAAGGAGGGGTATCAGCCCCAGCATTTT.

The chain combines TRBV5-5 with TRBJ1-1; no firm D call. The ends were cut back, 2 bases at V and 8 bases at J, with 19 bases in the middle. The length of the CDR3 is 15 residues. The germline V gene encodes CDR1 SGHKS and CDR2 YYEKEE (reference sequence). CDR3 nucleotides: TGTGCCAGCAGCTTTCAGTTAACGCTGCTCAGGGAAGCTTTCTTT. This gives the protein CASSFQLTLLREAFF.

This chain connects TRBV27 to TRBJ1-2; a possible D gene is TRBD1 (6 bases). V lost 8 bases and J 5 bases, leaving 9 bases between the germline ends. Germline values: CDR1 MNHEY, CDR2 SMNVEV (reference sequence). The CDR3 has 11 amino acids. CDR3 DNA sequence: TGTGCCAGCGGGGGGGCGTATGGCTACACCTTC. It encodes CASGGAYGYTF.

Of note for this clone: A junction boundary mismatches the germline segment, possibly from a read error. The chain recombines TRBV10-3 with TRBJ1-2, with TRBD1 identical over 8 bases. The CDR3 sequence is 13 residues long. Germline V gives CDR1 ENHRY, CDR2 SYGVKD. The CDR3 nucleotides are TGTGCCATCAATACAGGGGGGAGGTATGACTACACCTTC. Translation: CAINTGGRYDYTF.

The chain combines TRBV5-1 with TRBJ2-3; D remains unclear. V gave up 0 bases and J gave up 5 bases, with 7 bases separating them. Germline V gene sequence: CDR1 SGHRS, CDR2 YFSETQ. This CDR3 has 13 amino acids. For the CDR3, the DNA is TGCGCCAGCAGCTTGGTTTACAGAGATACGCAGTATTTT. Translating it yields CASSLVYRDTQYF.

The chain recombines TRBV21-1 with TRBJ2-1; the tabulated D call, TRBD1, remains unverified against the DNA. TRBV21-1 is described as a pseudogene. This CDR3 is built from 17 residues. CDR3 in amino acids: CASSIQTGPLIDNEQFF. CDR3 DNA sequence: TGTGCCAGCAGCATTCAGACAGGGCCCCTTATTGACAATGAGCAGTTCTTC.

The chain joins TRBV12-3 or TRBV12-4 to TRBJ1-1; D might be TRBD1 (6 bases). The CDR3 loop spans 13 amino acids. Trimming removed 6 bases from V and 4 bases from J, with 12 bases in between. CDR3 coding DNA: TGTGCCAGCAGCAGGGGTTTCGTCACTGAAGCTTTCTTT. This encodes CASSRGFVTEAFF.

The chain has TRBV27 and TRBJ1-3; tentatively, D is TRBD1 (5 bases). Germline loops: CDR1 MNHEY, CDR2 SMNVEV (reference sequence). The CDR3 extends over 16 amino acids. The germline V and J ends were trimmed by 5 bases and 7 bases, with 21 bases remaining between them. In nucleotides, the CDR3 is TGTGCCAGCAGTCGGGAACCGTGGGGGGGAGGTAACACCATATATTTT. Translation: CASSREPWGGGNTIYF.